This is a list of T cell receptor beta chains from one sample in a study of T-cell memory formation after mild COVID-19. TCRdb reprocessed the 5' RACE reads with MiXCR, giving one entry per CDR3 protein. The sample has some 210,000 distinct CDR3 sequences; roughly a tenth are singletons. The sequencing sample was made of PBMCs or a T cell subset sorted from them (not recorded which). The origin of the receptors is a man aged 18 to 29 who had mild COVID-19 (a few samples of this study predate the infection). Cell type and time point are not known. Each CDR3 is given with its conserved first and last residue. A D gene is named only where the DNA matches it firmly. Clone size, where shown, is once, few, many, or a class for clones that have expanded.

TRBJ2-3 | - | - | TRBV10-3 | CAISEVGAGTDTQYF | TGTGCCATCAGTGAGGTGGGGGCAGGAACAGATACGCAGTATTTT
TRBJ2-2 | few | TRBD2 | TRBV4-2 | CASSQDQRGDTGELFF | TGTGCCAGCAGCCAAGACCAGCGGGGGGACACCGGGGAGCTGTTTTTT
TRBJ2-2 | - | - | TRBV29-1 | CSVRDTDTGELFF | TGCAGCGTCCGGGACACCGACACCGGGGAGCTGTTTTTT
TRBJ1-6 | - | - | TRBV3-1 | CASSPSADSPLHF | TGTGCCAGCAGCCCTTCAGCAGATTCACCCCTCCACTTT
TRBJ1-1 | many | - | TRBV6-5 | CASRKRTEAFF | TGTGCCAGCAGGAAAAGAACTGAAGCTTTCTTT
TRBJ2-5 | few | - | TRBV5-4 | CASKQALQETQYF | TGTGCCAGCAAACAGGCCCTCCAAGAGACCCAGTACTTC
TRBJ1-1 | few | - | TRBV12-3/TRBV12-4 | CASSFAVTNTEAFF | TGTGCCAGCAGTTTCGCGGTCACGAACACTGAAGCTTTCTTT
TRBJ1-2 | - | - | TRBV6-6 | CASSYFATAIHGYTF | TGTGCCAGCAGTTATTTCGCGACAGCGATCCATGGCTACACCTTC
TRBJ1-1 | - | - | TRBV18 | CASSQGRDTEAFF | TGTGCCAGCTCACAGGGGCGCGACACTGAAGCTTTCTTT
TRBJ1-6 | - | - | TRBV4-1 | CASSQESLDSPLHF | TGCGCCAGCAGCCAAGAATCCTTGGATTCACCCCTCCACTTT
TRBJ1-6 | few | - | TRBV3-1 | CASSTTGRPLHF | TGTGCCAGCAGTACGACTGGCCGACCCCTCCACTTT
TRBJ2-2 | - | - | TRBV5-4 | CASSLGAGNTGELFF | TGTGCCAGCAGCTTGGGCGCTGGCAACACCGGGGAGCTGTTTTTT
TRBJ2-3 | few | TRBD2 | TRBV9 | CASSSRLGLAGKDTQYF | TGTGCCAGCAGCTCAAGGCTGGGACTAGCGGGTAAAGATACGCAGTATTTT
TRBJ2-4 | - | - | TRBV5-1 | CASSLAGSAKNIQYF | TGCGCCAGCAGCTTGGCGGGGTCGGCCAAAAACATTCAGTACTTC
TRBJ1-2 | many | TRBD1 | TRBV7-2 | CASKGDRRDYGYTF | TGTGCCAGCAAAGGGGACAGGAGGGACTATGGCTACACCTTC
TRBJ2-5 | - | - | TRBV21-1 | CASSKARREGETQYF | TGTGCCAGCAGCAAAGCGCGAAGGGAGGGGGAGACCCAGTACTTC
TRBJ1-2 | - | - | TRBV19 | CASSIRSGDVGYTF | TGTGCCAGTAGTATACGTAGTGGGGACGTCGGCTACACCTTC
TRBJ2-1 | few | TRBD2 | TRBV18 | CASSRPGTSGRSSYNEQFF | TGTGCCAGCTCACGACCGGGGACTAGCGGGAGGAGCTCCTACAATGAGCAGTTCTTC
TRBJ2-2 | few | - | TRBV7-2 | CASSLEGARTGELFF | TGTGCCAGCAGCTTGGAGGGGGCAAGGACCGGGGAGCTGTTTTTT
TRBJ2-5 | few | - | TRBV6-6 | CASSLQTETQYF | TGTGCCAGCAGCCTCCAAACAGAGACCCAGTACTTC
TRBJ2-7 | many | - | TRBV3-1 | CASSQGGYEQYF | TGTGCCAGCAGCCAAGGGGGCTACGAGCAGTACTTC
TRBJ2-2 | few | - | TRBV28 | CASSFPGLTGLGTGELFF | TGTGCCAGCAGTTTCCCCGGGCTAACAGGGTTGGGGACCGGGGAGCTGTTTTTT
TRBJ1-1 | - | - | TRBV7-9 | CASSPQTGMGAFF | TGTGCCAGCAGCCCACAAACAGGGATGGGGGCTTTCTTT
TRBJ2-1 | - | - | TRBV7-9 | CASSATGTTYNEQFF | TGTGCCAGCAGCGCAACAGGTACGACCTACAATGAGCAGTTCTTC
TRBJ2-5 | - | - | TRBV6-2/TRBV6-3 | CASRISPTRETQYF | TGTGCCAGCAGAATAAGTCCGACTCGGGAGACCCAGTACTTC
TRBJ1-3 | few | - | TRBV10-3 | CAIRPAGGNTIYF | TGTGCCATCCGGCCCGCGGGAGGAAACACCATATATTTT
TRBJ2-7 | few | - | TRBV7-9 | CASSLAPRSRGTAGQYF | TGTGCCAGCAGCTTGGCGCCCCGGTCGAGGGGAACGGCTGGGCAGTACTTC
TRBJ2-6 | few | - | TRBV5-1 | CASRTGEPGANVLTF | TGCGCCAGCAGGACAGGAGAGCCTGGGGCCAACGTCCTGACTTTC
TRBJ2-4 | many | - | TRBV5-5 | CASSLGVAKNIQYF | TGTGCCAGCAGCTTGGGTGTAGCCAAAAACATTCAGTACTTC
TRBJ2-5 | - | TRBD1 | TRBV6-5 | CASRDYTGVNGETQYF | TGTGCCAGCAGGGATTACACAGGGGTGAATGGAGAGACCCAGTACTTC
TRBJ2-2 | - | - | TRBV4-3 | CASSRTHTGELFF | TGCGCCAGCAGCCGGACCCACACCGGGGAGCTGTTTTTT
TRBJ2-1 | - | TRBD1 | TRBV4-1 | CASSLGPRDRVNEQFF | TGCGCCAGCAGCCTAGGTCCGAGGGACAGGGTAAATGAGCAGTTCTTC
TRBJ2-1 | - | TRBD2 | TRBV7-2 | CASSLEVAGSYNEQFF | TGTGCCAGCAGCTTAGAGGTAGCGGGATCCTACAATGAGCAGTTCTTC
TRBJ2-5 | few | - | TRBV19 | CASSIWKETQYF | TGTGCCAGTAGTATTTGGAAAGAGACCCAGTACTTC
TRBJ2-1 | many | - | TRBV15 | CATSKGYNEQFF | TGTGCCACCAGCAAGGGGTACAATGAGCAGTTCTTC
TRBJ2-3 | many | - | TRBV23-1 | CASITGSSTDTQYF | TGCGCCAGCATTACAGGGTCGAGCACAGATACGCAGTATTTT
TRBJ1-4 | few | - | TRBV5-1 | CASSLEGLSGEKLFF | TGCGCCAGCAGCTTGGAGGGGCTGAGCGGTGAAAAACTGTTTTTT
TRBJ1-1 | - | - | TRBV6-4 | CASSDGWGVVAFF | TGTGCCAGCAGTGATGGTTGGGGGGTGGTCGCTTTCTTT
TRBJ2-7 | few | TRBD1 | TRBV5-5 | CASSWAWTGSYEQYF | TGTGCCAGCAGCTGGGCCTGGACAGGCTCCTACGAGCAGTACTTC
TRBJ2-3 | - | - | TRBV11-2 | CASSLAPSESDTQYF | TGTGCCAGCAGCTTAGCCCCCTCGGAGTCCGATACGCAGTATTTT
TRBJ1-2 | many | - | TRBV5-1 | CASSLGLTNYGYTF | TGCGCCAGCAGCTTGGGTCTTACTAACTATGGCTACACCTTC
TRBJ1-6 | once | TRBD1 | TRBV5-1 | CASSLEGTGNSPLHF | TGCGCCAGCAGCTTGGAAGGGACAGGGAATTCACCCCTCCACTTT
TRBJ2-5 | many | TRBD2 | TRBV4-3 | CASSQVAGVRETQYF | TGCGCCAGCAGCCAAGTAGCGGGGGTTCGGGAGACCCAGTACTTC
TRBJ2-5 | once | - | TRBV7-9 | CASSYGTLQETQYF | TGTGCCAGCAGCTATGGGACACTACAAGAGACCCAGTACTTC
TRBJ2-3 | many | - | TRBV20-1 | CSALIEGATDTQYF | TGCAGTGCCTTAATTGAGGGCGCCACAGATACGCAGTATTTT
TRBJ1-2 | once | - | TRBV20-1 | CSARSSGQYGYTF | TGCAGTGCTAGATCCTCCGGACAGTATGGCTACACCTTC
TRBJ2-1 | many | TRBD1 | TRBV4-1 | CASSPLSRDRYNEQFF | TGCGCCAGCAGCCCGCTGTCCCGGGACAGATACAATGAGCAGTTCTTC
TRBJ1-5 | few | TRBD1 | TRBV29-1 | CSVGDGQGNFNQPQHF | TGCAGCGTGGGGGATGGACAGGGAAACTTTAATCAGCCCCAGCATTTT